This T cell receptor (beta chain) was documented in a study of T-cell reconstitution after alpha-beta-depleted transplantation in children. This clonotype was counted many times. The antigen is undetermined. Findings and caveats of the study: Some patients owed their high day-60 TCRbeta diversity to surviving recipient T cells and thymic progenitors. Reported findings indicate that, about two months after transplant, alpha-beta T cells came from several hundred expanded clones, which were derived from non-depleted graft cells. Diversity and T-cell counts at one year after transplant derived mostly from new T cells.

J gave up 2 bases and V 3 bases, and 4 bases lay outside the gene matches. The CDR3 has 15 residues. Germline-derived CDR1 and CDR2 are PRHDT and FYEKMQ (reference sequence). Unique molecular identifiers featured in how the TCRbeta library was prepared. One entry per CDR3 protein results from TCRdb running MiXCR on the PCR reads. The sample has a few hundred thousand distinct CDR3 sequences, over 20% seen once. The clonotype was recovered from a girl aged 2-10 years with Fanconi anemia, due to receive a stem cell transplant. The material was PBMCs, obtained before TCRalphabeta/CD19-depleted stem cell transplant. This chain links TRBV13 with TRBJ2-7; 10 nucleotides agree with TRBD2. Here the CDR3 DNA reads TGTGCCAGCAGCTTCGGACTAGCGGATACCTACGAGCAGTACTTC. This codes for CASSFGLADTYEQYF.